The clone carrying this TCR beta chain was counted a few times. Its antigen is undetermined. The assay was immunoSEQ multiplex PCR, and TCRdb's table has in-frame clones only and misses some. The sample holds roughly 4,000 clones; 75% to 85% are singletons and the top ten take 4.8%. The data were obtained in a study of graft-versus-host responses after intestinal transplantation. Points from the study as a whole: Graft-donor T cell macrochimerism coincided with high graft-versus-host to host-versus-graft clonal ratios in allografts.

Graft samples were processed, releasing intraepithelial and lamina propria lymphocytes. V shed 6 bases and J shed 0 bases, with 8 bases lying between them. The CDR3 length is 14 residues. Germline CDR1 and CDR2: LNHDA and SQIVND (reference sequence). The V and J genes are TRBV19 and TRBJ1-4, with D maybe TRBD1 (5 bases). The source is a human patient who received an intestinal transplant, so some T cells may come from the graft donor. The material was ileum tissue, obtained roughly 95 weeks after intestinal transplant. The CDR3 protein is CASSDRATNEKLFF. The CDR3 nucleotides are TGTGCCAGTAGCGACAGAGCAACTAATGAAAAACTGTTTTTT.